Below, 25 T cell receptor beta chains from the same sample are listed, as sequenced in a study of blood T cell repertoires in COVID-19. Data came from immunoSEQ multiplex PCR; TCRdb stores just in-frame clones and leaves some out. The table includes over 35,000 clones, around 74% detected once. The sequencing input was peripheral blood. The receptors derive from an older man with acute or convalescent COVID-19.

Here the CDR3 reads CASSLTEGTEAFF. The CDR3 bases are TGTGCCAGCAGCTTAACGGAGGGAACTGAAGCTTTCTTT. The chain recombines TRBV7-3 with TRBJ1-1; D ambiguous. Trimming removed 0 bases from V and 5 bases from J, with 7 bases in between. The CDR3 extends over 13 amino acids. CDR1 is SGHTA, CDR2 FQGTGA, per germline. The whole variable domain, remainder taken from reference TRBV7-3 and TRBJ1-1, is GAGVSQTPSNKVTEKGKYVELRCDPISGHTALYWYRQSLGQGPEFLIYFQGTGAADDSGLPNDRFFAVRPEGSVSTLKIQRTERGDSAVYLCASSLTEGTEAFFGQGTRLTVV.

The chain joins TRBV7-9 to TRBJ2-7, with D possibly being TRBD1 (6 bases). V lost 5 bases and J lost 6, with 20 bases in between. This CDR3 region has 15 residues. Looked up from germline, CDR1 is SEHNR and CDR2 is FQNEAQ (reference sequence). CDR3 in DNA: TGTGCCAGCAGCCCCGGGGACAAGCTCTCAGGCGAGCAGTACTTC. Encoded protein: CASSPGDKLSGEQYF.

This clone was observed a single time. The rearrangement links TRBV7-3 to TRBJ2-3, with 9 bases identical to TRBD2. Germline lookup yields CDR1 SGHTA and CDR2 FQGTGA. This CDR3 region has 15 residues. J lost 2 bases, V lost 5 bases, and 5 bases had no gene match. This CDR3 is CASSAGLAATDTQYF. For the CDR3, the DNA is TGTGCCAGCAGCGCGGGACTAGCTGCCACAGATACGCAGTATTTT.

This clone was detected a few times. The chain joins TRBV7-2 to TRBJ1-5; TRBD1 is a possible D gene (6 bases). Trimming stripped 3 bases from V and 0 bases from J, with 12 bases between. Germline CDR1 reads SGHTA; CDR2 reads FQGNSA. The CDR3 has 16 residues. The CDR3 spells CASSFGTRTSNQPQHF. CDR3 coding DNA: TGTGCCAGCAGCTTTGGGACAAGAACTAGCAATCAGCCCCAGCATTTT.

The chain carries TRBV14 and TRBJ2-1; no clear D. Trimming pared 4 bases from V and 2 bases from J, leaving 9 bases between. Germline V CDR1 and CDR2: SGHDN, FVKESK. This CDR3 contains 14 residues. CDR3 loop: CASSRPWPYNEQFF. The DNA of the CDR3 is TGTGCCAGCAGCCGCCCGTGGCCCTACAATGAGCAGTTCTTC.

The V gene is TRBV20-1, the J gene TRBJ2-7; possibly TRBD1 for D (6 bases). Trimming removed 6 bases at V and 6 bases at J, with 9 bases between. The germline V gene encodes CDR1 DFQATT and CDR2 SNEGSKA (reference sequence). The CDR3 covers 10 residues. The CDR3 DNA reads as TGCAGTGCCAAGGGGGTCGAGCAGTACTTC. It encodes CSAKGVEQYF.

V gene TRBV13 combines with J gene TRBJ2-2; the D gene is possibly TRBD1 (6 bases). The CDR3 covers 15 residues. Per germline, CDR1 PRHDT and CDR2 FYEKMQ (reference sequence). V was shortened by 7 bases and J by 4 bases, with 16 bases between the two germline ends. The CDR3 coding sequence is TGTGCCAGCACTCGAGGGGGATGGGGCACCGGGGAGCTGTTTTTT. Protein product: CASTRGGWGTGELFF.

This sequence joins TRBV28 and TRBJ2-7, with no clear D. The CDR3 is 13 residues long. V was trimmed by 5 bases and J by 2 bases, leaving 10 bases between them. Germline lookup yields CDR1 MDHEN and CDR2 SYDVKM. The CDR3 nucleotides are TGTGCCAGCAGTCTCCAGGTTCCCTACGAGCAGTACTTC. This codes for CASSLQVPYEQYF.

This chain joins TRBV19 and TRBJ2-1; 10 nucleotides line up with TRBD2. The V gene end was trimmed by 8 bases and the J gene end by 10 bases; junction bases not matched to a gene: 11. This CDR3 contains 14 residues. Germline V lookup: CDR1 LNHDA, CDR2 SQIVND (reference sequence). The chain's CDR3 is CASSMVAGGQEQFF. The CDR3 nucleotides are TGTGCCAGTTCTATGGTAGCGGGAGGACAGGAGCAGTTCTTC.

The chain has TRBV4-1 and TRBJ2-6; 8 bases align to TRBD1. Germline lookup yields CDR1 MGHRA and CDR2 YSYEKL. The CDR3 consists of 20 residues. V shed 4 bases, J shed 2 bases, and the junction held 16 bases outside the gene matches. CDR3 DNA: TGCGCCAGCAGCCGAGGTTTCTACGGACAGGGAAAAACTGGGGCCAACGTCCTGACTTTC. This gives the protein CASSRGFYGQGKTGANVLTF.

V and J are TRBV4-1 and TRBJ1-2; 8 nucleotides align to TRBD1. This CDR3 is built from 15 residues. V lost 0 bases, J lost 8 bases, and 8 bases stayed unmatched. CDR1 is MGHRA, CDR2 YSYEKL, per germline. The CDR3: CASSQDRAGGTGYTF. The CDR3 region has the DNA TGCGCCAGCAGCCAAGATCGAGCAGGGGGCACGGGCTACACCTTC.

The CDR3 reads CASSPRTGANRGELFF. CDR3 nucleotide sequence: TGTGCCAGCAGCCCCCGGACAGGTGCGAATAGAGGGGAGCTGTTTTTT. The V gene is TRBV9, the J gene TRBJ2-2; the match to TRBD1 covers 7 bases. Germline loops: CDR1 SGDLS, CDR2 YYNGEE. Unmatched junction bases numbered 14, after V lost 4 bases and J lost 8 bases. The CDR3 sequence is 16 residues long. Looking up the rest from reference TRBV9 and TRBJ2-2 gives the full variable domain: DSGVTQTPKHLITATGQRVTLRCSPRSGDLSVYWYQQSLDQGLQFLIQYYNGEERAKGNILERFSAQQFPDLHSELNLSSLELGDSALYFCASSPRTGANRGELFFGEGSRLTVL.

This chain links TRBV5-6 with TRBJ2-7; TRBD1 agrees at 9 bases. V was pared by 4 bases and J by 3 bases, with 11 bases of the junction left unmatched. CDR3 length: 16 residues. Looked up from germline, CDR1 is SGHDT and CDR2 is YYEEEE. The CDR3 coding sequence is TGTGCCAGCAGCCCCGTCGGTGGACAGGGGCACTACGAGCAGTACTTC. As protein: CASSPVGGQGHYEQYF.

V usage is TRBV18 and J usage is TRBJ2-6; TRBD1 agrees at 10 bases. Trimming at V came to 6 bases and at J to 4 bases, leaving 9 bases not matched to a gene. This CDR3 has 17 residues. Germline CDR1 is KGHSH and CDR2 is LQKENI. DNA for the CDR3: TGTGCCAGCTCCCCCGACAGGGGGCGTGTGGGGGCCAACGTCCTGACTTTC. This sequence encodes CASSPDRGRVGANVLTF.

This clone was seen only once. This chain links TRBV10-3 with TRBJ1-5; 8 bases map to TRBD1. The CDR3 has 13 residues. Germline V gives CDR1 ENHRY, CDR2 SYGVKD. Trimming took 10 bases from V and 6 from J; bases not matched to a gene: 8. This CDR3 is CATTRGPGQPQHF. Written as DNA, the CDR3 is TGTGCCACCACCAGGGGGCCGGGTCAGCCCCAGCATTTT.

The sample holds a few counts of this clone. The chain couples TRBV27 to TRBJ1-1; D is unresolved. Germline CDR1 is MNHEY and CDR2 is SMNVEV (reference sequence). The CDR3 extends over 13 amino acids. Trimming pared 4 bases from V and 3 bases from J, leaving 9 bases between. CDR3 loop: CASSSIRDTEAFF. The DNA for the CDR3 is TGTGCCAGCAGTTCCATCCGGGACACTGAAGCTTTCTTT.

This clone came up a few times. The chain uses TRBV3-1 (or the pseudogene TRBV3-2) and TRBJ1-4, with D tentatively TRBD1 (5 bases). V was trimmed by 4 bases and J by 6 bases, leaving 12 bases between them. Germline V CDR1 and CDR2: LGHDT, YNNKEL (reference sequence). The CDR3 consists of 14 residues. As DNA, the CDR3 is TGTGCCAGCAGCCGTGGGGGGAGCTATGAAAAACTGTTTTTT. Translated: CASSRGGSYEKLFF.

As for this clone: Sequence at one end of the junction differs from germline and may be a read error. The chain carries TRBV10-2 and TRBJ2-3, with D unresolved. CDR1 is WSHSY and CDR2 is SAAADI in the germline V gene. The CDR3 contains 16 residues. CDR3 in DNA: TGCGCCAGCTGTGAGACGACTCCCTGGGGCACAGATACGCAGTATTTT. It encodes CASCETTPWGTDTQYF.

In its sample, this clone was seen a few times. This chain links TRBV24-1 with TRBJ2-1; 9 bases fit TRBD1. Losses at the gene ends were 4 bases for V and 14 bases for J; bases not matched to a gene: 5. The germline V gene has CDR1 KGHDR and CDR2 SFDVKD. The CDR3 sequence is 12 residues long. CDR3 residues: CATSDSDRGEFF. The CDR3 nucleotides read TGTGCCACCAGTGACTCGGACAGGGGAGAGTTCTTC.

This clone was seen only a few times. The rearrangement uses TRBV28 and TRBJ1-5; D unresolved. The ends were cut back, 3 bases at V and 0 bases at J, with 18 bases in the middle. Germline CDR1 and CDR2: MDHEN and SYDVKM. The CDR3 length is 18 residues. The CDR3 sequence: CASSLTSAGSYSNQPQHF. CDR3 bases: TGTGCCAGCAGTTTGACTTCTGCGGGAAGTTATAGCAATCAGCCCCAGCATTTT.

This clone has more than one count but fewer than ten. V and J are TRBV4-2 and TRBJ2-3, with 9 positions matching TRBD1. The CDR3 is 15 residues long. Looked up from germline, CDR1 is LGHNA and CDR2 is YNFKEQ. Losses at the gene ends were 3 bases for V and 4 bases for J; bases not matched to a gene: 5. Written as DNA, the CDR3 is TGTGCCAGCAGCCAGCGGGACAGGGAAGCAGATACGCAGTATTTT. It codes for CASSQRDREADTQYF.

The rearrangement links TRBV7-2 to TRBJ2-1, with D unclear. V was pared by 8 bases and J by 0 bases, with 11 bases between. Germline values: CDR1 SGHTA, CDR2 FQGNSA. The CDR3 has 14 residues. DNA for the CDR3: TGTGCCAGCTTTCGTCTCTCCTCCTACAATGAGCAGTTCTTC. Translated, it gives CASFRLSSYNEQFF.

This chain uses TRBV7-9 with TRBJ2-1; 7 bases line up with TRBD1. The CDR3 loop spans 15 amino acids. The J segment lost 7 bases and the V segment lost 4 bases, leaving 10 bases of the junction unmatched. Per germline, CDR1 SEHNR and CDR2 FQNEAQ (reference sequence). The CDR3 bases are TGTGCCAGCAGCTACCCCGGACAGGTGAAAAATGAGCAGTTCTTC. Protein product: CASSYPGQVKNEQFF. Using reference TRBV7-9 and TRBJ2-1 for the parts outside the CDR3, the full variable domain is DTGVSQNPRHKITKRGQNVTFRCDPISEHNRLYWYRQTLGQGPEFLTYFQNEAQLEKSRLLSDRFSAERPKGSFSTLEIQRTEQGDSAMYLCASSYPGQVKNEQFFGPGTRLTVL.

J is TRBJ1-5 and V is TRBV28, with D perhaps TRBD1 (6 bases). The V and J ends lost 6 bases and 0 bases respectively, with 12 bases between them. The CDR3 consists of 15 residues. CDR1 is MDHEN and CDR2 is SYDVKM in the germline V gene. CDR3 loop: CASSQGTHSNQPQHF. CDR3 in DNA: TGTGCCAGCAGCCAAGGGACACATAGCAATCAGCCCCAGCATTTT.

J is TRBJ2-5 and V is TRBV21-1; TRBD1 is the table's D call, not checked against the DNA. TRBV21-1 is classified as a pseudogene. This CDR3 spans 17 amino acids. The DNA of the CDR3 is TGTGCCAGCAGCAAATGGGGGCGAGGGGTAAGGAGAGAGACCCAGTACTTC. Protein product: CASSKWGRGVRRETQYF.